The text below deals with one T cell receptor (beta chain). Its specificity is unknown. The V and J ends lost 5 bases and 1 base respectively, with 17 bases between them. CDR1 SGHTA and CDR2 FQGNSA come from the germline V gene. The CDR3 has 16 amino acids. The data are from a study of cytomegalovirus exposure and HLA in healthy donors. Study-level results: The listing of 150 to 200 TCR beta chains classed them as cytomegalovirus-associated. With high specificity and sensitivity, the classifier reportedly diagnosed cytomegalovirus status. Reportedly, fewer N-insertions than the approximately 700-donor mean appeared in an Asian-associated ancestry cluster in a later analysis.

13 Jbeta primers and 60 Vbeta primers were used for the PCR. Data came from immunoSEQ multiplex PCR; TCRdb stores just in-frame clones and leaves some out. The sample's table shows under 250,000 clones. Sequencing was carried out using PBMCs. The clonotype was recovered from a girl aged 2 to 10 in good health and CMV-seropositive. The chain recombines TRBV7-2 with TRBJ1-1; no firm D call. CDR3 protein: CASSLQPGTENTEAFF. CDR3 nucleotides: TGTGCCAGCAGCCTCCAACCCGGAACAGAGAACACTGAAGCTTTCTTT.